Below, 6 T cell receptor beta chains from the same sample are listed, as sequenced in a study of shared clonotypes between healthy human individuals. TCRdb keeps only in-frame clones here, not all; method: immunoSEQ multiplex PCR. The sample lists about 2.1 million clones; just under 95% were seen once. Naivety among CD8 cells was defined by CD45RO negativity and positive CCR7 selection, thereby excluding terminally differentiated effector memory CD45RA+ cells. The sequenced sample consisted of naive CD8+ T cells from PBMCs. The receptors derive from a young man in good health. Some clones in this sample may be carry-over from other donors' samples.

The chain uses TRBV7-3 and TRBJ1-5; D perhaps matches TRBD1 (6 bases). This CDR3 is 19 amino acids long. Germline lookup yields CDR1 SGHTA and CDR2 FQGTGA. With 4 bases removed from V and 5 bases from J, the gap between germline ends came to 27 bases. The CDR3 DNA reads as TGTGCCAGCAGCTCCGACGCCGAAACAACTAGGACAGACGATCAGCCCCAGCATTTT. It yields the protein CASSSDAETTRTDDQPQHF. Using reference TRBV7-3 and TRBJ1-5 for the parts outside the CDR3, the full variable domain is GAGVSQTPSNKVTEKGKYVELRCDPISGHTALYWYRQSLGQGPEFLIYFQGTGAADDSGLPNDRFFAVRPEGSVSTLKIQRTERGDSAVYLCASSSDAETTRTDDQPQHFGDGTRLSIL.

This clone was observed a single time. This chain connects TRBV18 to TRBJ2-5; D is perhaps TRBD1 (6 bases). Germline CDR1 KGHSH, CDR2 LQKENI. Trimming shortened V by 4 bases and J by 0 bases, and 15 bases separated the two germline ends. The CDR3 spans 16 residues. CDR3 amino acids: CASSLGQIMYQETQYF. CDR3 DNA: TGTGCCAGCTCACTAGGACAGATAATGTACCAAGAGACCCAGTACTTC.

The chain couples TRBV6-1 to TRBJ2-3; no clear D gene. Germline V gene data show CDR1 as MNHNS and CDR2 as SASEGT. V was shortened by 6 bases and J by 0 bases, with 10 bases between the two germline ends. This CDR3 has 14 amino acids. This CDR3 is CASRPASSTDTQYF. The CDR3 region has the DNA TGTGCCAGCAGGCCGGCCTCTAGCACAGATACGCAGTATTTT.

The chain uses TRBV13 and TRBJ2-1; D perhaps matches TRBD2 (6 bases). This CDR3 has 13 residues. The V gene lost 5 bases and the J gene lost 8 bases, with 13 bases spanning the gap. Germline values: CDR1 PRHDT, CDR2 FYEKMQ (reference sequence). CDR3 amino acids: CASSAITSHEQFF. The CDR3 DNA reads TGTGCCAGCAGCGCGATAACTAGCCATGAGCAGTTCTTC.

This clone was seen only once. The V gene is TRBV28, the J gene TRBJ2-5; 9 nucleotides match TRBD2. The CDR3 loop spans 16 amino acids. With V trimmed by 6 bases and J by 9 bases, 17 bases remained unmatched. Germline-derived CDR1 and CDR2 are MDHEN and SYDVKM. The CDR3, as DNA: TGTGCCAGCAGGCCAACCGGGACTAGCCTGGGGGGGGCCCAGTACTTC. It translates to CASRPTGTSLGGAQYF.

A single count supports this clone. A much larger clonotype is one base distant, so this may be a read error. Other DNA sequences in this sample translate to the same CDR3. The chain is built from TRBV7-8 and TRBJ2-2; D ambiguous. The CDR3 consists of 13 residues. Looked up from germline, CDR1 is SGHVS and CDR2 is FQNEAQ. Trimming left V 1 base short and J 1 base short, with 1 base between. The CDR3 nucleotides read TGTGCCAGCAGCTTAGGGAACACCGGGGAGCTGTTTTTT. It translates to CASSLGNTGELFF.